This TCR beta chain was documented in a study of T-cell reconstitution after alpha-beta-depleted transplantation in children. This CDR3 is 14 amino acids long. The V gene's germline CDR1 is SGHVS and CDR2 FNYEAQ. With 5 bases removed from V and 1 base from J, the gap between germline ends came to 8 bases. Unique molecular identifiers tagged the TCRbeta library. Via MiXCR, TCRdb re-called the PCR reads, giving one row per CDR3 protein. Of some 260,000 distinct CDR3 sequences listed, around 25% are singletons. Study results and caveats: There were some patients whose high TCRbeta diversity at day 60 came from surviving recipient T cells and thymic progenitors. Reportedly, alpha-beta T cells present about two months post-transplant originated from several hundred expanded clones of graft origin.

Details on this clonotype: Antigen unknown.

V usage is TRBV7-6 and J usage is TRBJ2-2; possibly TRBD1 or TRBD2 for D (5 bases each). This sample comprised PBMCs, mostly from graft donor cells, obtained 360 days after TCRalphabeta/CD19-depleted stem cell transplant. This receptor was obtained from a female patient aged 2-9 years who had a stem cell transplant for congenital amegakaryocytic thrombocytopenia, so the T cells may come from the graft donor. CDR3 sequence reads: CASSAGRNTGELFF. In nucleotides, the CDR3 is TGTGCCAGCAGCGCAGGGAGGAACACCGGGGAGCTGTTTTTT.